The next 21 T cell receptor beta chains were all read from a single sample in a study of blood T cell repertoires in COVID-19. This table comes from immunoSEQ multiplex PCR, and its TCRdb copy is limited to in-frame clones, with some not included. Of 380,000 or so clones in the sample, roughly 90% are singletons; the top ten hold roughly 1.2%. The sample consisted of peripheral blood. Every receptor here comes from a man aged 35 to 55 with acute or convalescent COVID-19.

This chain joins TRBV28 and TRBJ2-5; 7 bases agree with TRBD1. Germline CDR1 and CDR2: MDHEN and SYDVKM. V shed 4 bases, J shed 0 bases, and the junction held 8 bases outside the gene matches. The CDR3 covers 16 residues. CDR3 sequence: CASSSTGTEYQETQYF. The CDR3 DNA reads as TGTGCCAGCAGTTCCACCGGGACAGAGTACCAAGAGACCCAGTACTTC.

This sequence joins TRBV5-4 and TRBJ1-2; TRBD1 might be the D (6 bases). Germline V gives CDR1 SGHNT, CDR2 YYREEE (reference sequence). The CDR3 is made up of 14 amino acids. V shed 0 bases and J shed 5 bases, with 11 bases lying between them. CDR3 DNA sequence: TGTGCCAGCAGCTTGGGGGGGCCCAAGTATGGCTACACCTTC. This gives the protein CASSLGGPKYGYTF.

The chain uses TRBV3-1 (or the pseudogene TRBV3-2) and TRBJ1-3; no clear D gene. V lost 0 bases and J lost 4, with 16 bases in between. Germline CDR1 and CDR2: LGHDT and YNNKEL (reference sequence). CDR3 size: 17 residues. The CDR3 coding sequence is TGTGCCAGCAGCCAAGATTTAGGCGGACTCCTAGGAAACACCATATATTTT. This encodes CASSQDLGGLLGNTIYF.

The rearrangement uses TRBV7-9 and TRBJ1-6; TRBD1 agrees at 7 bases. There are 14 residues in the CDR3. With 6 bases clipped from V and 7 bases from J, the junction kept 6 bases outside the gene matches. Looked up from germline, CDR1 is SEHNR and CDR2 is FQNEAQ (reference sequence). In nucleotides, the CDR3 is TGTGCCAGCAGTCCGGGACAGACAAATTCACCCCTCCACTTT. Protein: CASSPGQTNSPLHF.

The CDR3 loop reads CAWSPGRGSPLHF. Written as DNA, the CDR3 is TGTGCCTGGAGCCCCGGTAGGGGATCACCCCTCCACTTT. The V gene is TRBV30, the J gene TRBJ1-6, with a possible D match to TRBD1 (5 bases). Germline loops: CDR1 GTSNPN, CDR2 SVGIG (reference sequence). The CDR3 has 13 residues. Trimming stripped 3 bases from V and 10 bases from J, with 13 bases between.

This chain connects TRBV5-6 to TRBJ2-2; 8 positions match TRBD1. The CDR3 contains 16 residues. With V trimmed by 0 bases and J by 5 bases, 6 bases remained unmatched. Germline loops: CDR1 SGHDT, CDR2 YYEEEE. CDR3 DNA sequence: TGTGCCAGCAGCTTGGACAGGGGGGTACGAACCGGGGAGCTGTTTTTT. Translated: CASSLDRGVRTGELFF.

The rearrangement uses TRBV28 and TRBJ1-1; D not resolved. The germline CDR1 and CDR2 sequences are MDHEN and SYDVKM. CDR3 length equals 14 residues. The ends were cut back, 5 bases at V and 0 bases at J, with 10 bases in the middle. The CDR3 bases are TGTGCCAGCAGTCAAAACACACTGAACACTGAAGCTTTCTTT. This encodes CASSQNTLNTEAFF.

This sequence joins TRBV28 and TRBJ1-4, with D possibly matching TRBD1 (5 bases). The ends were cut back, 3 bases at V and 7 bases at J, with 12 bases in the middle. The CDR3 is 14 amino acids. The germline gives CDR1 MDHEN, CDR2 SYDVKM. The CDR3 sequence is CASSLQGSSEKLFF. Here the CDR3 DNA reads TGTGCCAGCAGTTTGCAGGGTTCGAGTGAAAAACTGTTTTTT.

This chain links TRBV18 with TRBJ1-1; TRBD1 agrees at 9 bases. V was clipped by 3 bases and J by 4 bases; unmatched bases: 3. Germline CDR1 reads KGHSH; CDR2 reads LQKENI. The CDR3 runs to 14 residues. The CDR3 DNA follows: TGTGCCAGCTCACCCCCGGGACAGGGCACTGAAGCTTTCTTT. This gives the protein CASSPPGQGTEAFF.

V is TRBV11-1 and J is TRBJ1-6; 8 nucleotides line up with TRBD1. Per the germline V gene, CDR1 is SGHAT and CDR2 is FQDESV (reference sequence). The CDR3 length is 15 residues. V was clipped by 0 bases and J by 7 bases; unmatched bases: 2. CDR3 nucleotide sequence: TGTGCCAGCAGCTTAGCTCCAGGGGGCAATTCACCCCTCCACTTT. Its protein is CASSLAPGGNSPLHF.

The chain combines TRBV5-4 with TRBJ1-1; D is perhaps TRBD1 (5 bases). The CDR3 length is 15 residues. The germline V gene encodes CDR1 SGHNT and CDR2 YYREEE (reference sequence). Trimming removed 1 base at V and 2 bases at J, with 12 bases between. The CDR3 DNA reads TGTGCCAGCAGCTTGTTCACAGGATATAACACTGAAGCTTTCTTT. Protein: CASSLFTGYNTEAFF.

The V and J genes are TRBV6-6 and TRBJ2-1, with 7 bases lining up with TRBD1. V trimming: 6 bases; J trimming: 0 bases; junction bases outside the gene matches: 20. This CDR3 has 20 amino acids. The germline CDR1 and CDR2 sequences are MNHNY and SVGAGI (reference sequence). The CDR3 sequence is CASSGGSGTDFLSSYNEQFF. The CDR3 nucleotides read TGTGCCAGCAGCGGCGGTTCCGGGACAGACTTCCTTAGCTCCTACAATGAGCAGTTCTTC.

The chain joins TRBV7-9 to TRBJ1-1; D may be TRBD1 (6 bases). The V end lost 4 bases, the J end lost 5 bases, and 17 bases lay between the germline ends. Germline V CDR1 and CDR2: SEHNR, FQNEAQ (reference sequence). This CDR3 spans 15 amino acids. The CDR3 DNA reads TGTGCCAGCAGCTGGTTGGACAGCCGGCGGACTGAAGCTTTCTTT. Its translation is CASSWLDSRRTEAFF. Filled out from reference TRBV7-9 and TRBJ1-1, the complete variable domain reads DTGVSQNPRHKITKRGQNVTFRCDPISEHNRLYWYRQTLGQGPEFLTYFQNEAQLEKSRLLSDRFSAERPKGSFSTLEIQRTEQGDSAMYLCASSWLDSRRTEAFFGQGTRLTVV.

The V call is TRBV19, the J call TRBJ2-7, with 7 positions matching TRBD1. The CDR3 extends over 14 amino acids. J gave up 6 bases and V 6 bases, and 11 bases lay outside the gene matches. Germline V gene data show CDR1 as LNHDA and CDR2 as SQIVND (reference sequence). The CDR3 is CASSGPGGLTEQYF. The CDR3 coding sequence is TGTGCCAGTAGCGGGCCAGGGGGTCTCACCGAGCAGTACTTC.

The V and J genes are TRBV28 and TRBJ1-6; 9 bases align to TRBD1. This CDR3 has 15 residues. V was clipped by 6 bases and J by 10 bases; unmatched bases: 10. Germline CDR1 and CDR2: MDHEN and SYDVKM. CDR3 nucleotide sequence: TGTGCCAGCAGCCCATACAGGGGGCTCGGATCACCCCTCCACTTT. It translates to CASSPYRGLGSPLHF.

The chain joins TRBV4-1 to TRBJ2-1; 7 nucleotides align to TRBD2. J lost 0 bases, V lost 0 bases, and 2 bases had no gene match. The CDR3 spans 16 residues. CDR1 MGHRA and CDR2 YSYEKL come from the germline V gene. DNA for the CDR3: TGCGCCAGCAGCCAAGAGGGGGGGAGCTCCTACAATGAGCAGTTCTTC. Translated, it gives CASSQEGGSSYNEQFF.

Only one count was recorded for this clone. The gene calls are TRBV11-2 and TRBJ2-3, with 10 bases identical to TRBD2. J gave up 0 bases and V 5 bases, and 5 bases lay outside the gene matches. CDR1 is SGHAT and CDR2 is FQNNGV in the germline V gene. The length of the CDR3 is 16 residues. CDR3: CASSEGTSASTDTQYF. The CDR3 DNA reads as TGTGCCAGCAGCGAGGGGACTAGCGCTAGCACAGATACGCAGTATTTT. The variable domain in full, with the rest retrieved from reference TRBV11-2 and TRBJ2-3, is EAGVAQSPRYKIIEKRQSVAFWCNPISGHATLYWYQQILGQGPKLLIQFQNNGVVDDSQLPKDRFSAERLKGVDSTLKIQPAKLEDSAVYLCASSEGTSASTDTQYFGPGTRLTVL.

The chain links TRBV7-2 to TRBJ2-1; TRBD2 matches 16 bases. Germline lookup yields CDR1 SGHTA and CDR2 FQGNSA. The CDR3 sequence is 19 residues long. J lost 9 bases, V lost 5 bases, and 16 bases had no gene match. CDR3 protein: CASSPGTGGLAGGPFEQFF. Written as DNA, the CDR3 is TGTGCCAGCAGCCCCGGGACAGGGGGACTAGCGGGAGGGCCGTTTGAGCAGTTCTTC.

V gene TRBV7-2 combines with J gene TRBJ1-1, with TRBD1 as a possible D gene (5 bases). Germline V CDR1 and CDR2: SGHTA, FQGNSA. V dropped 5 bases and J dropped 4 bases, with 11 bases sitting between them. The CDR3 consists of 13 residues. The CDR3 protein is CASSLRAITEAFF. The CDR3 DNA follows: TGTGCCAGCAGCCTCAGGGCAATCACTGAAGCTTTCTTT. The full variable domain, in which reference TRBV7-2 and TRBJ1-1 provide the parts outside the CDR3, is GAGVSQSPSNKVTEKGKDVELRCDPISGHTALYWYRQSLGQGLEFLIYFQGNSAPDKSGLPSDRFSAERTGGSVSTLTIQRTQQEDSAVYLCASSLRAITEAFFGQGTRLTVV.

The chain carries TRBV6-5 and TRBJ1-2, with TRBD1 matching 7 bases. Losses at the gene ends were 10 bases for V and 0 bases for J; bases not matched to a gene: 8. This CDR3 contains 14 residues. Germline CDR1 is MNHEY and CDR2 is SVGAGI. CDR3 sequence: CATTLDRTNYGYTF. The CDR3, as DNA: TGTGCCACCACCCTGGACAGGACTAACTATGGCTACACCTTC.

This clone turned up a few times. This chain links TRBV3-1 (or the pseudogene TRBV3-2) with TRBJ1-6; D gene unclear. V lost 4 bases and J 6 bases, leaving 4 bases between the germline ends. The CDR3 runs 12 residues. Germline values: CDR1 LGHDT, CDR2 YNNKEL (reference sequence). The CDR3 is CASSPRNSPLHF. CDR3 bases: TGTGCCAGCAGCCCCCGTAATTCACCCCTCCACTTT.